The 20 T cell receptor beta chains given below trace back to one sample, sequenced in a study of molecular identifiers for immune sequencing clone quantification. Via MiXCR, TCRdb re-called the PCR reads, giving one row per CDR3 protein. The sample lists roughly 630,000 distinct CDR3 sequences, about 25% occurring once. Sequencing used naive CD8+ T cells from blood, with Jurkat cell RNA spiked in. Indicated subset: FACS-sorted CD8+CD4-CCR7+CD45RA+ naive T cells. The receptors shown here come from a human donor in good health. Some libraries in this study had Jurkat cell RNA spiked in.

This CDR3 is CASSWKSGSRLNEQFF. The CDR3 DNA reads as TGTGCCAGCAGCTGGAAAAGCGGGAGTCGGTTAAATGAGCAGTTCTTC. The chain carries TRBV5-6 and TRBJ2-1, with TRBD2 matching 8 bases. Germline CDR1 SGHDT, CDR2 YYEEEE. J was trimmed by 7 bases and V by 3 bases; bases with no gene match: 12. The CDR3 contains 16 residues. Looking up the rest from reference TRBV5-6 and TRBJ2-1 gives the full variable domain: DAGVTQSPTHLIKTRGQQVTLRCSPKSGHDTVSWYQQALGQGPQFIFQYYEEEERQRGNFPDRFSGHQFPNYSSELNVNALLLGDSALYLCASSWKSGSRLNEQFFGPGTRLTVL.

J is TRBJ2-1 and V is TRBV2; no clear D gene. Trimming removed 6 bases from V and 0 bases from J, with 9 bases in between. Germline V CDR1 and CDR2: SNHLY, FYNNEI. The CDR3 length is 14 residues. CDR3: CASSPVVSYNEQFF. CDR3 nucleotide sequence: TGTGCCAGCAGCCCCGTTGTCTCCTACAATGAGCAGTTCTTC. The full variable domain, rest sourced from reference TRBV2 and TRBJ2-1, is EPEVTQTPSHQVTQMGQEVILRCVPISNHLYFYWYRQILGQKVEFLVSFYNNEISEKSEIFDDQFSVERPDGSNFTLKIRSTKLEDSAMYFCASSPVVSYNEQFFGPGTRLTVL.

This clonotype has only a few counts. For the CDR3, the DNA is TGTGCCAGCAGTTTATCACGCGGGAGGTACTCCTACAATGAGCAGTTCTTC. The encoded protein is CASSLSRGRYSYNEQFF. The chain has TRBV27 and TRBJ2-1; 8 positions match TRBD2. V lost 0 bases to trimming and J lost 0 bases; unmatched junction nucleotides: 4. This CDR3 is 17 amino acids long. Per germline, CDR1 MNHEY and CDR2 SMNVEV (reference sequence).

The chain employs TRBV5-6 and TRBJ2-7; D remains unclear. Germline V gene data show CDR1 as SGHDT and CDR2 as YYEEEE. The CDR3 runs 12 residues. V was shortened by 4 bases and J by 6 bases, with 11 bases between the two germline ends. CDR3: CASSPSAGEQYF. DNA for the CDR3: TGTGCCAGCAGCCCGAGCGCTGGCGAGCAGTACTTC.

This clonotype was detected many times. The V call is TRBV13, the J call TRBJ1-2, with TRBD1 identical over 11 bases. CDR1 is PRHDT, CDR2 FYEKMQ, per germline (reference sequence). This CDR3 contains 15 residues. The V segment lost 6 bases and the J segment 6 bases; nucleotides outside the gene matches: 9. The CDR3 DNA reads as TGTGCCAGCAGTCAAGGGACAGGGGGAGGCAATGGCTACACCTTC. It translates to CASSQGTGGGNGYTF.

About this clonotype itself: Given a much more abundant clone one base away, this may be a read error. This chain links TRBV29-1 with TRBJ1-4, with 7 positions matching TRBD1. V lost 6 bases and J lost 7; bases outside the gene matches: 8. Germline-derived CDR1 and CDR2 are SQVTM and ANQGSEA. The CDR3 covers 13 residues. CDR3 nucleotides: TGCAGCGTGTTTAGGGGGCCGGGTGAAAAACTGTTTTTT. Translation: CSVFRGPGEKLFF.

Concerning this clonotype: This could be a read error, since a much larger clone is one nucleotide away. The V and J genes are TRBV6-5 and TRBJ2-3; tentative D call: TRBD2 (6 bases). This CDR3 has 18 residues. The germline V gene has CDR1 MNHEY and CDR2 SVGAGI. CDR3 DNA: TGTGTCAGCAGGTCGGGACGGGAGAGTGTCTCTAGCACAGATACGCAGTATTTT. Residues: CVSRSGRESVSSTDTQYF.

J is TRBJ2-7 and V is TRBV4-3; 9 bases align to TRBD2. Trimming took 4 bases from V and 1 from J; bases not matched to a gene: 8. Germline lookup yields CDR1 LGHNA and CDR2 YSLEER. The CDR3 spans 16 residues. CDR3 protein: CASSPARLAGSYEQYF. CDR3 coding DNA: TGCGCCAGCAGCCCAGCTCGCCTAGCGGGGTCCTACGAGCAGTACTTC.

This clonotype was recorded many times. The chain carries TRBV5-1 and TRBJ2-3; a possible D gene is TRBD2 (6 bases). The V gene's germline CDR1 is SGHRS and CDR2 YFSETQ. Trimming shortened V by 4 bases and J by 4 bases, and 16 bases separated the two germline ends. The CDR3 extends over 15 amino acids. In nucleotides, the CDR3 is TGCGCCAGCAGCGGGGGGACGGTAACCCCAGATACGCAGTATTTT. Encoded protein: CASSGGTVTPDTQYF.

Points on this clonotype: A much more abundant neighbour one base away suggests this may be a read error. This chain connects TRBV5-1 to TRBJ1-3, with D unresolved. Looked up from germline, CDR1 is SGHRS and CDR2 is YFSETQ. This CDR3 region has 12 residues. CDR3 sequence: CACSAGGNTIYF. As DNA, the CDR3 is TGCGCCTGCAGCGCAGGTGGAAACACCATATATTTT.

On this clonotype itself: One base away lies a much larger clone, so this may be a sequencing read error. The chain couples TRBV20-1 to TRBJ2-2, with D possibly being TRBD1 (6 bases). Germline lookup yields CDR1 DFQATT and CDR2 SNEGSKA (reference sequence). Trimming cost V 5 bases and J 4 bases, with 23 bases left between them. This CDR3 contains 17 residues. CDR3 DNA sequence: TGCAGTGCTCTAGGTGACCGGGTCAGGGGAATCACCGGGGAGCTGTTTTTT. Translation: CSALGDRVRGITGELFF.

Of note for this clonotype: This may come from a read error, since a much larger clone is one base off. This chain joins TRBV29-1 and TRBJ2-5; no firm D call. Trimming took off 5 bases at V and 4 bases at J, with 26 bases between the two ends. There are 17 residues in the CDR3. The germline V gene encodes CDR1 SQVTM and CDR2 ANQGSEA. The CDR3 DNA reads TGCAGCGTTTATATGGCCTCGACGATAGAGTTGGCAGAGACCCAGTACTTC. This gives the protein CSVYMASTIELAETQYF.

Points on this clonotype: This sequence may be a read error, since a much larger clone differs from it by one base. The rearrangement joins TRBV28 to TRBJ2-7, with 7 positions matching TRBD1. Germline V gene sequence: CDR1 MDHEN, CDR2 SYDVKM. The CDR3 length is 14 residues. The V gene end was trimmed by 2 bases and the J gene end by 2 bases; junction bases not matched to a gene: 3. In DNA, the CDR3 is TGTGCCAGCAGTTTACAGGGGGTCCCCTACGAGCAGTACTTC. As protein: CASSLQGVPYEQYF. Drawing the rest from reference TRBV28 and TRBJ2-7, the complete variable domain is DVKVTQSSRYLVKRTGEKVFLECVQDMDHENMFWYRQDPGLGLRLIYFSYDVKMKEKGDIPEGYSVSREKKERFSLILESASTNQTSMYLCASSLQGVPYEQYFGPGTRLTVT.

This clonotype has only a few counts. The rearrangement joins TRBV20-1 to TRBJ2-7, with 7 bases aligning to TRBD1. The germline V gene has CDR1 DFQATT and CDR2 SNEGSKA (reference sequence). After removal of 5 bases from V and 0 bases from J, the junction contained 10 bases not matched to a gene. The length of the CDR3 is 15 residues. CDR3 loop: CSAYGNRGVSYEQYF. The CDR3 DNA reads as TGCAGTGCTTATGGGAACAGGGGCGTCTCCTACGAGCAGTACTTC.

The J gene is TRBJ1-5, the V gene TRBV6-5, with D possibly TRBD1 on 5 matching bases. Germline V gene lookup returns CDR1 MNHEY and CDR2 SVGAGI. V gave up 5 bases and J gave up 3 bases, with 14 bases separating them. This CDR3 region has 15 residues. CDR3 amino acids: CASSNTRGNNQPQHF. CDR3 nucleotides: TGTGCCAGCAGTAACACTCGGGGGAACAATCAGCCCCAGCATTTT.

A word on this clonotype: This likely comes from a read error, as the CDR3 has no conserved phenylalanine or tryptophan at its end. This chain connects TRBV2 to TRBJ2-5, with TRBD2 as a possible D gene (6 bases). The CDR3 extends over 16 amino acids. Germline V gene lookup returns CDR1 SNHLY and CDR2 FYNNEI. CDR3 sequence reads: CACSEVIAASQETQYS. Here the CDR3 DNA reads TGTGCCTGCAGTGAAGTGATAGCGGCATCCCAAGAGACCCAGTACTCC.

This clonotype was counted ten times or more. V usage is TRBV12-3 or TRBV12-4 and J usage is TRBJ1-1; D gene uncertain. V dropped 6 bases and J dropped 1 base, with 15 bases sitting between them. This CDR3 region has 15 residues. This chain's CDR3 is CASSRLKTSNTEAFF. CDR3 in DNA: TGTGCCAGCAGCCGATTAAAGACATCGAACACTGAAGCTTTCTTT.

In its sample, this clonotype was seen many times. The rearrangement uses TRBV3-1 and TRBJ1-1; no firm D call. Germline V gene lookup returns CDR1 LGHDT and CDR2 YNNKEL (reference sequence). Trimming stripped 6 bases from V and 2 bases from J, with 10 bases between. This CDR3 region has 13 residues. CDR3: CASRGWGNTEAFF. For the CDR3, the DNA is TGTGCCAGCAGAGGCTGGGGAAACACTGAAGCTTTCTTT.

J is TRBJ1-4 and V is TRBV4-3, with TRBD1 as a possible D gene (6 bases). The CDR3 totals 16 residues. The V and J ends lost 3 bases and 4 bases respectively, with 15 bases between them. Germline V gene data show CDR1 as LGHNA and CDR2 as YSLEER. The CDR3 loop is CASSQGSRGVNEKLFF. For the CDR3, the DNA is TGCGCCAGCAGCCAGGGGTCCAGGGGAGTTAATGAAAAACTGTTTTTT.

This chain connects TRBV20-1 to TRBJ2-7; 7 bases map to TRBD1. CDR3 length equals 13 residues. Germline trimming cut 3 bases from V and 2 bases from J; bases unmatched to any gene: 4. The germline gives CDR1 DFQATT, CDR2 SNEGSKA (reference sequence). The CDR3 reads CSASEGAAYEQYF. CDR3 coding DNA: TGCAGTGCTAGCGAGGGGGCCGCCTACGAGCAGTACTTC.